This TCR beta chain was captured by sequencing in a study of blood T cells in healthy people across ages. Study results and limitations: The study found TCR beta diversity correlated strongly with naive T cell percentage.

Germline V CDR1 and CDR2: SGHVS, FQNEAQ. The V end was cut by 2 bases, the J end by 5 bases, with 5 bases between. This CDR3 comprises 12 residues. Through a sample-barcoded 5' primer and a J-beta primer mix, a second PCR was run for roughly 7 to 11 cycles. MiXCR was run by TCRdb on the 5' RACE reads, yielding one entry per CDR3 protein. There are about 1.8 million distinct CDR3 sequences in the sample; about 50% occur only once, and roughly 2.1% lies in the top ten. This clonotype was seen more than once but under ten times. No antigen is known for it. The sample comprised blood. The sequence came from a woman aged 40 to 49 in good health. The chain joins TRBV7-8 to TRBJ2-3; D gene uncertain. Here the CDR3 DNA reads TGTGCCAGCAGCTTAACGGAAGATACGCAGTATTTT. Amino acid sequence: CASSLTEDTQYF.